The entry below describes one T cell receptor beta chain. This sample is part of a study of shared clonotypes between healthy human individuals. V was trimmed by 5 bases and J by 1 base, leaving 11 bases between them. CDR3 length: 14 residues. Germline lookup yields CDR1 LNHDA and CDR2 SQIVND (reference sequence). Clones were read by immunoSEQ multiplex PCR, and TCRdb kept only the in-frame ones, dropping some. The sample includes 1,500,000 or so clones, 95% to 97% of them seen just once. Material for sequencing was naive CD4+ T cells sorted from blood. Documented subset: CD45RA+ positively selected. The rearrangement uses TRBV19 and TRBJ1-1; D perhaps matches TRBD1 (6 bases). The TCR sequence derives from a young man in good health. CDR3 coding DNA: TGTGCCAGTAGTGGGAGGGGGAAGAACACTGAAGCTTTCTTT. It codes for CASSGRGKNTEAFF.